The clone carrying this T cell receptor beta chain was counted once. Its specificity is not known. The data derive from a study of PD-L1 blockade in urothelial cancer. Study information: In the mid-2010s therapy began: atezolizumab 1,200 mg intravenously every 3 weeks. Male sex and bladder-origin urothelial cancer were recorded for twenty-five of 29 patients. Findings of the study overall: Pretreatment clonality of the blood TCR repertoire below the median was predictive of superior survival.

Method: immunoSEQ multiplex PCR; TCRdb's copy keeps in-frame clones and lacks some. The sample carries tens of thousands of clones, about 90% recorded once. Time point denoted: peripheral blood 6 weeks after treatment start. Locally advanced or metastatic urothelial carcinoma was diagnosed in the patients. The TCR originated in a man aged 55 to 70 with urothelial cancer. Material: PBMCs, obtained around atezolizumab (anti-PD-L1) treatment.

CDR3 sequence (DNA): TGCGCCAGCAGCTTGATGAGCGGGAGCCCCTACAATGAGCAGTTCTTC. This gives the protein CASSLMSGSPYNEQFF. The chain employs TRBV5-1 and TRBJ2-1; 8 bases align to TRBD2. CDR3 length: 16 amino acids. V was clipped by 1 base and J by 2 bases; unmatched bases: 5. The V gene's germline CDR1 is SGHRS and CDR2 YFSETQ. The full variable domain, in which reference TRBV5-1 and TRBJ2-1 provide the parts outside the CDR3, is KAGVTQTPRYLIKTRGQQVTLSCSPISGHRSVSWYQQTPGQGLQFLFEYFSETQRNKGNFPGRFSGRQFSNSRSEMNVSTLELGDSALYLCASSLMSGSPYNEQFFGPGTRLTVL.